Listed below are T cell receptor beta chains from one sample, sequenced in a study of T cells in Graves' hyperthyroidism and ophthalmopathy. TCRdb reprocessed the multiplex PCR reads via MiXCR and lists one record per CDR3 protein. The sample yields 490,000 or so distinct CDR3 sequences, just under 20% seen once. Input material: blood. These TCRs come from a man between 35 and 55 years old with Graves' ophthalmopathy. CDR3s include the opening cysteine and the closing phenylalanine or tryptophan. The order of the fields is D gene, clone size, J gene, V gene, CDR3 protein, CDR3 DNA. A D gene is named only where the DNA matches it firmly. The size entry is marked missing in some rows and otherwise reads once, few, many or a size class.

- few TRBJ2-5 TRBV14 CASSQRGASRETQYF TGTGCCAGCAGCCAACGCGGGGCTTCCCGGGAGACCCAGTACTTC
- many TRBJ2-7 TRBV28 CASTLGREYEQYF TGTGCCAGCACCCTGGGAAGGGAGTACGAGCAGTACTTC
- few TRBJ1-3 TRBV5-5 CASSLERGTGNTIYF TGTGCCAGCAGCTTGGAGCGGGGGACGGGAAACACCATATATTTT
TRBD2 many TRBJ2-5 TRBV28 CASSPRGSGRRKTQYF TGTGCCAGCAGTCCCCGAGGTAGCGGGAGAAGGAAGACCCAGTACTTC
TRBD1 many TRBJ1-1 TRBV28 CASKTGVGLLNTEAFF TGTGCCAGCAAAACAGGGGTTGGACTCCTGAACACTGAAGCTTTCTTT
- - TRBJ2-2 TRBV11-2 CASSPGHSTGELFF TGTGCCAGCAGCCCGGGACACAGCACCGGGGAGCTGTTTTTT
TRBD2 - TRBJ2-1 TRBV18 CASSPLLAEGYNEQFF TGTGCCAGCTCACCCCTACTAGCGGAAGGTTACAATGAGCAGTTCTTC
- few TRBJ2-2 TRBV7-9 CASSLASTVTGELFF TGTGCCAGCAGCTTAGCGTCTACAGTCACCGGGGAGCTGTTTTTT
TRBD1 - TRBJ1-5 TRBV7-6 CASSLPYRGGNQPQHF TGTGCCAGCAGCTTACCGTACAGGGGTGGCAATCAGCCCCAGCATTTT
- many TRBJ2-1 TRBV7-3 CASSLSSWAHEQFF TGTGCCAGCAGCTTAAGTAGCTGGGCCCATGAGCAGTTCTTC
- many TRBJ2-3 TRBV18 CASSPPGSPDTQYF TGTGCCAGCTCACCACCGGGCAGCCCAGATACGCAGTATTTT
TRBD1 few TRBJ2-7 TRBV6-2/TRBV6-3 CASSINQDRAASYEQYF TGTGCCAGCAGTATCAACCAAGACAGGGCGGCCTCCTACGAGCAGTACTTC
- - TRBJ2-2 TRBV5-4 CASSRIATGELFF TGTGCCAGCAGCCGGATAGCAACCGGGGAGCTGTTTTTT
- few TRBJ1-4 TRBV6-2/TRBV6-3 CASSYARGGRIEKLFF TGTGCCAGCAGTTATGCCCGGGGGGGAAGGATTGAAAAACTGTTTTTT
TRBD2 - TRBJ2-5 TRBV7-3 CASSPGLAGGTKETQYF TGTGCCAGCAGCCCGGGGCTAGCGGGAGGGACCAAAGAGACCCAGTACTTC
TRBD2 once TRBJ2-3 TRBV6-1 CASAIAGFTDTQYF TGTGCCAGCGCCATAGCGGGGTTCACAGATACGCAGTATTTT
TRBD2 - TRBJ2-1 TRBV10-1 CASSESGSGGDEQFF TGCGCCAGCAGTGAGTCGGGGAGCGGGGGCGATGAGCAGTTCTTC
TRBD1 many TRBJ2-3 TRBV3-1 CATQPGQGPDTQYF TGTGCCACTCAACCGGGACAGGGTCCAGATACGCAGTATTTT
- many TRBJ2-5 TRBV29-1 CSVEGGLYQETQYF TGCAGCGTTGAGGGGGGACTTTACCAAGAGACCCAGTACTTC
TRBD2 many TRBJ2-7 TRBV28 CASSRTSGRAWEQYF TGTGCCAGCAGCCGTACTAGCGGGAGGGCCTGGGAGCAGTACTTC
- - TRBJ2-1 TRBV4-1 CASSQDMGPGNEQFF TGCGCCAGCAGCCAAGACATGGGGCCCGGAAATGAGCAGTTCTTC
- few TRBJ2-2 TRBV20-1 CSPEETNTGELFF TGCAGTCCCGAGGAGACTAACACCGGGGAGCTGTTTTTT
TRBD1 - TRBJ1-5 TRBV20-1 CSASGTGDDQPQHF TGCAGTGCTAGTGGGACAGGCGACGATCAGCCCCAGCATTTT
TRBD2 many TRBJ2-1 TRBV28 CASRRRGTSARNEQFF TGTGCCAGCAGACGACGGGGGACTAGCGCGAGGAATGAGCAGTTCTTC
- few TRBJ2-6 TRBV14 CASSPLYSGANVLTF TGTGCCAGCAGCCCACTGTACAGTGGGGCCAACGTCCTGACTTTC
- many TRBJ1-1 TRBV11-2 CASSLEGPPNTEAFF TGTGCCAGCAGCTTAGAAGGGCCCCCGAACACTGAAGCTTTCTTT
TRBD1 - TRBJ2-7 TRBV19 CASSWLPLDRGHHEQYF TGTGCCAGTAGCTGGCTCCCCCTGGACAGGGGACATCACGAGCAGTACTTC
TRBD1 many TRBJ1-1 TRBV9 CASSLGQKNNEAFF TGTGCCAGCAGCCTGGGACAGAAGAACAACGAAGCTTTCTTT
TRBD2 many TRBJ2-7 TRBV27 CASSLAGGGYEQYF TGTGCCAGCAGTTTAGCGGGAGGGGGCTACGAGCAGTACTTC
- few TRBJ2-7 TRBV2 CASSEALVGGVYEQYF TGTGCCAGCAGTGAAGCGCTTGTGGGGGGTGTGTACGAGCAGTACTTC
- many TRBJ2-7 TRBV11-2 CASSLVSGQNYEQYF TGTGCCAGCAGCTTAGTAAGTGGACAGAACTACGAGCAGTACTTC
TRBD2 - TRBJ2-1 TRBV6-2/TRBV6-3 CASRTPGLAAYEQFF TGTGCCAGCAGGACGCCGGGACTAGCGGCTTATGAGCAGTTCTTC
- - TRBJ1-1 TRBV30 CAWRVHRVNTEAFF TGTGCCTGGAGAGTACACAGGGTGAACACTGAAGCTTTCTTT
TRBD1 - TRBJ2-3 TRBV9 CASSPTGEITDTQYF TGTGCCAGCAGCCCTACAGGGGAGATCACAGATACGCAGTATTTT
- many TRBJ1-1 TRBV30 CAWSVFRMAEAFF TGTGCCTGGAGTGTATTCCGTATGGCTGAAGCTTTCTTT
- - TRBJ1-1 TRBV6-1 CASSERWRGDTEAFF TGTGCCAGCAGTGAACGGTGGAGGGGGGACACTGAAGCTTTCTTT
- few TRBJ2-3 TRBV12-5 CASGLVKSSGQYF TGTGCTAGTGGTTTGGTAAAGTCGTCGGGGCAGTATTTT
TRBD2 - TRBJ2-7 TRBV9 CASSVGGASGRSEQYF TGTGCCAGCAGCGTAGGTGGGGCTAGCGGGAGGTCCGAGCAGTACTTC
- many TRBJ2-1 TRBV20-1 CSARDQGEGFYNEQFF TGCAGTGCTAGAGATCAGGGGGAGGGGTTCTACAATGAGCAGTTCTTC
- few TRBJ1-2 TRBV27 CASSRPPPGLNGYTF TGTGCCAGCAGTCGCCCCCCGCCAGGGTTGAATGGCTACACCTTC
- many TRBJ1-1 TRBV2 CASRKGEAGVLNTEAFF TGTGCCAGCAGAAAAGGGGAGGCAGGGGTATTGAACACTGAAGCTTTCTTT
- - TRBJ2-1 TRBV7-3 CASSPRGRTSYNEQFF TGTGCCAGCAGCCCTCGGGGGCGTACCTCCTACAATGAGCAGTTCTTC
- - TRBJ2-6 TRBV5-1 CASSFGSGANVLTF TGCGCCAGCAGCTTTGGCTCTGGGGCCAACGTCCTGACTTTC
TRBD2 few TRBJ2-7 TRBV13 CASSFRTSGRKPEQYF TGTGCCAGCAGCTTTAGGACTAGCGGGAGGAAACCCGAGCAGTACTTC
- many TRBJ2-1 TRBV27 CASSSRARVYNEQFF TGTGCCAGCAGTTCCCGGGCACGCGTATACAATGAGCAGTTCTTC